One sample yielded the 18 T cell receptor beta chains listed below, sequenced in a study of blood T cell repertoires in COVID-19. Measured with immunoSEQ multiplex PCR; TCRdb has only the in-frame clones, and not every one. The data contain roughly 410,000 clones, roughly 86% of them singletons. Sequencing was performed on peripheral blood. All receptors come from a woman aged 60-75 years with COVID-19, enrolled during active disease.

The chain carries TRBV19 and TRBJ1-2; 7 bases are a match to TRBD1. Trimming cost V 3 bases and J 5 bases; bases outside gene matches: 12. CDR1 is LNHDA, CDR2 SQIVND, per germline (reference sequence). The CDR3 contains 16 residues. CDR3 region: CASSISTRDSAYGYTF. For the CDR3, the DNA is TGTGCCAGTAGTATTTCCACGCGGGACAGCGCTTATGGCTACACCTTC.

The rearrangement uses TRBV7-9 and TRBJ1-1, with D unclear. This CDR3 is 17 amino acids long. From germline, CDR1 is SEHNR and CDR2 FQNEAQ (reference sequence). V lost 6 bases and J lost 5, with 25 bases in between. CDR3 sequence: CASSRMSFGSRGTEAFF. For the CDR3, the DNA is TGTGCCAGCAGTCGCATGTCCTTCGGGTCTCGGGGAACTGAAGCTTTCTTT.

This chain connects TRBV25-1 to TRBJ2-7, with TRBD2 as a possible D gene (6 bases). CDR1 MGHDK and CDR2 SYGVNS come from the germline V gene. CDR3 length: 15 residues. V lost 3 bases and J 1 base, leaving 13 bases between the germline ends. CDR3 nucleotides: TGTGCCAGCAGTGATCAGGGAGGTTGGTCCTACGAGCAGTACTTC. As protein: CASSDQGGWSYEQYF.

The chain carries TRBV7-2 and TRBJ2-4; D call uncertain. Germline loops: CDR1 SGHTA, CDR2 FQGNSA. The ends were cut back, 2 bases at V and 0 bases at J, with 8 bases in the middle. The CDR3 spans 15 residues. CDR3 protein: CASSLLSLAKNIQYF. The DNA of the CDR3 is TGTGCCAGCAGCTTACTATCTCTAGCCAAAAACATTCAGTACTTC.

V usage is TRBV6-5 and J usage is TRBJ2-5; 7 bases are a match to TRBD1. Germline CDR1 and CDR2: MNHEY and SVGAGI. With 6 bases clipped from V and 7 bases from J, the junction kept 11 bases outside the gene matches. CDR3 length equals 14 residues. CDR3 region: CASSPNTGTATQYF. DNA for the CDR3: TGTGCCAGCAGCCCCAACACCGGGACAGCGACCCAGTACTTC.

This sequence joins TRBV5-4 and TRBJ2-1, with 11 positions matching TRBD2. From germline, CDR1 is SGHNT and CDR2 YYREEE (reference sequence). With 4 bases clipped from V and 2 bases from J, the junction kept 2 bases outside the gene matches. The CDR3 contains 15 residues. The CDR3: CASSQTSGAYNEQFF. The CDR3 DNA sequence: TGTGCCAGCAGCCAGACTAGCGGGGCCTACAATGAGCAGTTCTTC.

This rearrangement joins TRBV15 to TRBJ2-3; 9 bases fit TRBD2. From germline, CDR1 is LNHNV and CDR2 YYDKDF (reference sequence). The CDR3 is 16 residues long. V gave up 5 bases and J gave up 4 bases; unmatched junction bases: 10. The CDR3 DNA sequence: TGTGCCACCAGCCAACCGGGAGCGGGGGGTCCAGATACGCAGTATTTT. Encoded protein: CATSQPGAGGPDTQYF.

The CDR3 sequence is CASSRTSGGPGSYNEQFF. Here the CDR3 DNA reads TGTGCCAGCAGCCGGACTAGCGGGGGGCCGGGGTCCTACAATGAGCAGTTCTTC. This chain connects TRBV3-1 (or the pseudogene TRBV3-2) to TRBJ2-1, with 14 bases fitting TRBD2. Germline trimming cut 4 bases from V and 1 base from J; bases unmatched to any gene: 6. CDR1 LGHDT and CDR2 YNNKEL come from the germline V gene (reference sequence). The CDR3 extends over 18 amino acids.

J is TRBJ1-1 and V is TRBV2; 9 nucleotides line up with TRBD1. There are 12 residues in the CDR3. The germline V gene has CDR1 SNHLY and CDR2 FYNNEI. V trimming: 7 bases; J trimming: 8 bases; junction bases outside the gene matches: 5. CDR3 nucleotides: TGTGCCAGCACCTGGGACAGGGAAGAAGCTTTCTTT. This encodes CASTWDREEAFF.

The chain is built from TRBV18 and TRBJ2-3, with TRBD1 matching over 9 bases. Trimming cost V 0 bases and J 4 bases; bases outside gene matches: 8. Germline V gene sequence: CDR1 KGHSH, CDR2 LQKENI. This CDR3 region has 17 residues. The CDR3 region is CASSPPWGQGGADTQYF. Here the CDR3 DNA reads TGTGCCAGCTCACCACCGTGGGGACAGGGAGGAGCAGATACGCAGTATTTT.

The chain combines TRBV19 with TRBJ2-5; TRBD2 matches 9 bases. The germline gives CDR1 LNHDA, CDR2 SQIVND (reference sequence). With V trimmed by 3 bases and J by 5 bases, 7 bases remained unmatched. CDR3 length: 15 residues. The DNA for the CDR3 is TGTGCCAGTAGTATGCTAGCGGGGTTTTTGGAGACCCAGTACTTC. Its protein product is CASSMLAGFLETQYF. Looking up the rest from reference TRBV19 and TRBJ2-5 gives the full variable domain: DGGITQSPKYLFRKEGQNVTLSCEQNLNHDAMYWYRQDPGQGLRLIYYSQIVNDFQKGDIAEGYSVSREKKESFPLTVTSAQKNPTAFYLCASSMLAGFLETQYFGPGTRLLVL.

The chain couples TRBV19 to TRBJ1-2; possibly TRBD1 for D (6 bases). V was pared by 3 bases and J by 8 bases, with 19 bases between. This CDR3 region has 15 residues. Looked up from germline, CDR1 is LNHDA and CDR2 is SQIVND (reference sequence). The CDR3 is CASSIGRGSSLGYTF. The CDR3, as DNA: TGTGCCAGTAGTATTGGCAGGGGCTCGAGTCTAGGCTACACCTTC.

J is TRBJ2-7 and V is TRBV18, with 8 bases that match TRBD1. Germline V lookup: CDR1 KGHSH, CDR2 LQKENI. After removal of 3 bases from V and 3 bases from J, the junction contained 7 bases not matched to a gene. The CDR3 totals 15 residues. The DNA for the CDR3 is TGTGCCAGCTCACCTTACCGGGACAGGAGCTACGAGCAGTACTTC. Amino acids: CASSPYRDRSYEQYF.

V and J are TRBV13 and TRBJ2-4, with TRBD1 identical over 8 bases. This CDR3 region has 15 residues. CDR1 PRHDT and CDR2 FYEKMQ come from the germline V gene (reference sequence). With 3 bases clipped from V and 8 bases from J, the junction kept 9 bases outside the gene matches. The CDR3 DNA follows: TGTGCCAGCAGCTTCAATCAAGACAGGGGAGACATTCAGTACTTC. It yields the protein CASSFNQDRGDIQYF.

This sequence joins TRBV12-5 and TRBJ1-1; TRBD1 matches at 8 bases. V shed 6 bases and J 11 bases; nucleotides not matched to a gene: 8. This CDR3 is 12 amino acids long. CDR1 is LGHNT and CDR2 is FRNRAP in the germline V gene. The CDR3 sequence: CASGPGQGRAFF. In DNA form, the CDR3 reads TGTGCTAGTGGCCCCGGACAGGGACGCGCTTTCTTT.

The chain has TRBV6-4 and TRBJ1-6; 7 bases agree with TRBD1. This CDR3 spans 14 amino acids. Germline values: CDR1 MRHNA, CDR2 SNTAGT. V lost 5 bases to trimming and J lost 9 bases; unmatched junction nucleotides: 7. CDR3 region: CASSPTGVGSPLHF. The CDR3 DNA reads TGTGCCAGCAGTCCTACAGGGGTCGGTTCACCCCTCCACTTT.

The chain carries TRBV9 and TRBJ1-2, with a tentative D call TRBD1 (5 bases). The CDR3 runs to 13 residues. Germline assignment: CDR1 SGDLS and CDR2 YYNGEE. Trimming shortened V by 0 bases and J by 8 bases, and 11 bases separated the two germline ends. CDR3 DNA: TGTGCCAGCAGCGTAGGCAGGGCGGGGGGCTACACCTTC. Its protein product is CASSVGRAGGYTF.

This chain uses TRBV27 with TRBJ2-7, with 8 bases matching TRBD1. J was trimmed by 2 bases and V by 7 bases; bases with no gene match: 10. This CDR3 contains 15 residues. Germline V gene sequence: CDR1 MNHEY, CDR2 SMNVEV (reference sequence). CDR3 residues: CASMGVRDRTYEQYF. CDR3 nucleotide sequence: TGTGCCAGCATGGGGGTCCGGGACAGGACCTACGAGCAGTACTTC.